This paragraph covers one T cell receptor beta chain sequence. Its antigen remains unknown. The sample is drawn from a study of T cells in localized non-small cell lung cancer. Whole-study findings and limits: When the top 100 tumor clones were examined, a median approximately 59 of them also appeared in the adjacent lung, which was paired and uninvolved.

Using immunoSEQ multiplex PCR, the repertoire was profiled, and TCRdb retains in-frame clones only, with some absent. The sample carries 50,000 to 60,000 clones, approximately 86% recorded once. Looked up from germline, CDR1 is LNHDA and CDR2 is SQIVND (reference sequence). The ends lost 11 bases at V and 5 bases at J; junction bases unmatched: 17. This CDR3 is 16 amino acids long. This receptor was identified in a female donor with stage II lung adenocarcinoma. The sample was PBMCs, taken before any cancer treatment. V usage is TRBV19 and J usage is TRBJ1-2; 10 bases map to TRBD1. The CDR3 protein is CALTPSSDRGLYGYTF. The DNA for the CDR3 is TGTGCCCTAACACCCAGTAGTGACAGGGGGCTGTATGGCTACACCTTC.